This T cell receptor (beta chain) was profiled in a study of tumor and adjacent non-tumor tissue in lung cancer (dated by TCRdb to 2016 to 2019). As for the study more broadly: By cancer type, the cohort comprised 11 to 12 adenocarcinoma patients, 2 squamous cell carcinoma patients and 1 small cell lung cancer patient. Fewer than 35 paired specimens, one tumor and one normal lung sample per patient, were profiled by TCRbeta CDR3 sequencing. The 15 enrolled patients, of whom some 10 were men and 5 were women, were aged roughly 31 to 80 years and were diagnosed with TNM stage I to III disease. The study compared bulk TCRbeta repertoires between lung tumor tissue and matched distant non-tumor lung tissue from fewer than 18 lung cancer patients. Sequencing produced more than 100,000,000 productive TCRbeta reads in total, an average of approximately 4.5 million reads per sample.

Notes on this clonotype: Its antigen is unknown. One base away there is no much larger clone; base qualities are not given.

Study-wide findings and limitations: Neither the sequencing platform nor unique molecular identifiers are mentioned in the methods. TCR diversity was significantly higher in younger patients, and higher tumor TCR diversity was associated with shorter overall and disease-free survival. Because peripheral blood was not sequenced, the blood TCRbeta repertoires of the lung cancer patients in the study went unexamined. Only about 15 patients were in the cohort, and the authors stated that larger samples and more detailed clinical data are needed. The top 100 clones made up a significantly larger cumulative share of the repertoire in normal lung than in tumor tissue. TCR diversity (inverse Simpson) was significantly higher in tumor than in normal lung tissue (about 400 vs 150, P = 0.0075, Mann-Whitney U test).

The receptor library was made with multiplex PCR. Sequencing relied on an Illumina HiSeq 2500. TCRbeta libraries were constructed through three rounds of nested PCR with primers (Table S4) according to protocols adapted from ARM-PCR. Before sequencing, PCR products in the 200-500 bp range were cut out of the gel and cleaned up using the QIAquick gel extraction kit. Turning to the authors' computational methods: Reads were cleaned using Trimmomatic, were merged into complete CDR3 sequences using FLASH, and were assigned to V(D)J germline segments using MiTCR. Clonal diversity was computed as the inverse Simpson's index with VDJtools. In-frame sequences lacking a premature stop codon were counted as productive reads. TCRdb reprocessed the public reads (quality trimming at Q25 with fastp, clone calling with MiXCR) and kept in-frame beta chains. For every CDR3 protein sequence, its rows merge into one entry that carries the most common genes and DNA. Clone size and V and J calls follow TCRdb, not the original study. Within this sample are 65,000 to 70,000 distinct CDR3 sequences, with 50% to 60% of them counted one time only. The biggest ten clones account for about 19% of the sample.

RNA was isolated from bulk unsorted tissue, and RNA quality was assessed with a NanoDrop ND-1000 and an Agilent 2100. Donors were newly diagnosed lung cancer patients admitted for thoracic surgery in China between August and November 2014, without prior chemotherapy. Anyone who had undergone radiotherapy or chemotherapy before, or who had another cancer at the same time, was left out of the study. Pieces of surgical tissue measuring roughly 1-2.2 cm3 were kept in RNAlater solution and held at -80 degrees C until needed. The TCR originated in a man aged 45-60 years with non-small cell lung cancer. Material for sequencing was lung tumor tissue.

The CDR3 amino acid sequence is: CASSLLAGEFEQYF. The bases read TGTGCCAGCAGCCTACTAGCGGGAGAATTCGAGCAGTACTTC. Recombination connected TRBV11-2 to TRBJ2-5; 11 central bases correspond to TRBD2. The closer fit of TRBJ2-7 to the DNA end suggests the J call may be wrong. From the cysteine up to the phenylalanine, the CDR3 has a length of 14 residues. The read is trimmed to its CDR3 DNA, 42 bases read in frame from base 1. The germline V gene gives CDR1 as SGHAT and CDR2 as FQNNGV.